Listed below are T cell receptor beta chains from one sample, sequenced in a study of CD8+CD57+ T cells in acquired aplastic anemia. TCRdb itself ran the reads through MiXCR, one entry per CDR3 protein. The sample lists approximately 380,000 distinct CDR3 sequences, under 80% occurring once. Sequencing used sorted CD4+, CD8+, or CD8+CD57+ T cells (not recorded which) from PBMCs. The source is a human donor in good health, serving as a control. The CDR3 runs from the conserved cysteine through the conserved F or W. A D gene is named only where the DNA matches it firmly. Only part of the rows carry a size: once, few, many, or a class if the clone is expanded.

CDR3aa | CDR3nt | j_gene | v_gene | abundance | d_gene
CASSQDGAGITQYF | TGTGCCAGCAGCCAAGATGGGGCAGGGATCACCCAGTACTTC | TRBJ2-5 | TRBV14 | - | -
CASSVNRDGGYTF | TGCGCCAGCAGCGTTAACAGGGATGGGGGCTACACCTTC | TRBJ1-2 | TRBV5-1 | many | -
CASSFAWARARTDTQYF | TGTGCCAGCAGCTTCGCCTGGGCGAGGGCGCGCACAGATACGCAGTATTTT | TRBJ2-3 | TRBV7-8 | - | -
CASSFHRGDFLDQYF | TGTGCCAGCAGCTTCCACAGGGGGGATTTTCTGGACCAGTACTTC | TRBJ2-5 | TRBV7-2 | many | TRBD1
CSARTGNEAGANGYTF | TGCAGTGCCCGAACAGGGAACGAAGCTGGGGCCAACGGCTACACCTTC | TRBJ1-2 | TRBV20-1 | - | -
CASSFGAHAGELFF | TGTGCCAGCAGCTTTGGGGCGCACGCCGGGGAGCTGTTTTTT | TRBJ2-2 | TRBV5-5 | - | -
CASSRNGARRETQYF | TGTGCCAGCAGCCGAAACGGGGCTCGGAGGGAGACCCAGTACTTC | TRBJ2-5 | TRBV3-1 | many | -
CSVSRDRGDTEAFF | TGCAGCGTTTCCCGGGACAGGGGCGACACTGAAGCTTTCTTT | TRBJ1-1 | TRBV29-1 | few | TRBD1
CASTPALNTEAFF | TGTGCCAGCACCCCGGCCCTGAACACTGAAGCTTTCTTT | TRBJ1-1 | TRBV7-2 | - | -
CASRVTSGYNEQFF | TGTGCCAGCAGGGTGACTAGCGGATACAATGAGCAGTTCTTC | TRBJ2-1 | TRBV7-2 | - | TRBD2
CASTLAGGETTQYF | TGCGCCAGCACGCTTGCGGGGGGGGAAACGACCCAGTACTTC | TRBJ2-5 | TRBV5-1 | - | TRBD2
CASSFAGRHASYTF | TGTGCCAGCAGCTTCGCTGGACGGCACGCGAGCTACACCTTC | TRBJ1-2 | TRBV7-8 | - | -
CASRGPASTDTQYF | TGTGCCAGCAGGGGACCTGCTAGCACAGATACGCAGTATTTT | TRBJ2-3 | TRBV2 | - | -
CASSNVPGQGNYEQYF | TGTGCCAGTAGTAATGTGCCGGGACAGGGGAACTACGAGCAGTACTTC | TRBJ2-7 | TRBV19 | - | TRBD1
CSANSALTGRYTF | TGCAGTGCTAATTCCGCCCTGACAGGTCGCTACACCTTC | TRBJ1-2 | TRBV20-1 | - | -
CASSTTSGTGSSKLFF | TGTGCCAGCAGTACCACTTCCGGGACGGGGAGTTCGAAACTGTTTTTT | TRBJ1-4 | TRBV25-1 | - | -
CSAGQGAKTNTEAFF | TGCAGTGCCGGACAGGGGGCCAAAACAAACACTGAAGCTTTCTTT | TRBJ1-1 | TRBV20-1 | - | TRBD1
CASSPRTGGSTDTHF | TGTGCCAGCAGCCCACGCACAGGGGGCAGTACGGATACGCATTTT | TRBJ1-5 | TRBV7-9 | - | TRBD1
CAIFSHGGAREQFF | TGTGCCATTTTTTCACACGGGGGGGCACGTGAGCAGTTCTTC | TRBJ2-1 | TRBV6-4 | once | TRBD2
CSAKVAGGLNTGELFF | TGCAGTGCCAAGGTAGCGGGGGGCCTGAACACCGGGGAGCTGTTTTTT | TRBJ2-2 | TRBV20-1 | - | TRBD2
CASNLRGGANEQFF | TGTGCCAGCAATTTAAGGGGAGGGGCCAATGAGCAGTTCTTC | TRBJ2-1 | TRBV12-3/TRBV12-4 | - | TRBD2
CSVEGSPNTEAFF | TGCAGCGTTGAGGGGAGTCCGAACACTGAAGCTTTCTTT | TRBJ1-1 | TRBV29-1 | many | -
CASSPDRGSETQYF | TGTGCCAGCAGCCCGGACAGGGGTTCGGAGACCCAGTACTTC | TRBJ2-5 | TRBV7-7 | - | TRBD1